This T cell receptor (beta chain) was recorded in a study of a mutant IDH1 vaccine in newly diagnosed glioma. About the research overall: Most patients had radiochemotherapy with temozolomide before enrollment; others had one alone. Study conclusions and caveats: Seemingly, pseudoprogression had no relation to changes in the top peripheral T cell clonotypes. Vaccine-induced immune responses occurred in over 80% of patients.

Assay: immunoSEQ multiplex PCR; the TCRdb copy retains only in-frame clones and omits some. The table has roughly 32,000 clones, 80% to 85% seen once. Points on this clone: No antigen is known for it.

Documented time point: baseline, week 1 (first vaccination visit). As for treatment: pre-vaccination baseline after standard-of-care therapy. Newly diagnosed WHO grade 3 or 4 IDH1-mutant, ATRX-lost astrocytomas were identified in the donors. The CDR3 runs to 15 residues. CDR1 is SGDLS and CDR2 is YYNGEE in the germline V gene. V dropped 7 bases and J dropped 7; count of bases not matched to a gene: 10. Specimen: peripheral blood mononuclear cells (PBMCs), collected from a glioma patient treated with radiotherapy, temozolomide or both. The V and J genes are TRBV9 and TRBJ2-2; 10 positions agree with TRBD2. This sequence was found in a man aged 50 to 59 with glioma. Some clones in this sample may be carry-over from other donors' samples. The CDR3 DNA reads as TGTGCCAGCGGGCCTAGCGGGAGTTTTGGCGGGGAGCTGTTTTTT. Translating it yields CASGPSGSFGGELFF. Combining the CDR3 with reference TRBV9 and TRBJ2-2 gives the whole variable domain DSGVTQTPKHLITATGQRVTLRCSPRSGDLSVYWYQQSLDQGLQFLIQYYNGEERAKGNILERFSAQQFPDLHSELNLSSLELGDSALYFCASGPSGSFGGELFFGEGSRLTVL.